This T cell receptor (beta chain) is drawn from a study of blood T cell repertoires in COVID-19. Clones were read by immunoSEQ multiplex PCR, and TCRdb kept only the in-frame ones, dropping some. In the table there are over 110,000 clones, 84% of which are singletons. This CDR3 comprises 12 residues. Per the germline V gene, CDR1 is MDHEN and CDR2 is SYDVKM. V shed 6 bases and J shed 7 bases, with 12 bases lying between them. V is TRBV28 and J is TRBJ1-2; D gene ambiguous. The sequence was obtained from a man aged 50-59 years in a cohort exposed to, infected with or recovered from COVID-19 (not recorded which). The source material was PBMCs or T cells enriched from blood (not recorded which). In DNA, the CDR3 is TGTGCCAGCAGCTTAACCACCGGTGGCTACACCTTC. It specifies CASSLTTGGYTF.